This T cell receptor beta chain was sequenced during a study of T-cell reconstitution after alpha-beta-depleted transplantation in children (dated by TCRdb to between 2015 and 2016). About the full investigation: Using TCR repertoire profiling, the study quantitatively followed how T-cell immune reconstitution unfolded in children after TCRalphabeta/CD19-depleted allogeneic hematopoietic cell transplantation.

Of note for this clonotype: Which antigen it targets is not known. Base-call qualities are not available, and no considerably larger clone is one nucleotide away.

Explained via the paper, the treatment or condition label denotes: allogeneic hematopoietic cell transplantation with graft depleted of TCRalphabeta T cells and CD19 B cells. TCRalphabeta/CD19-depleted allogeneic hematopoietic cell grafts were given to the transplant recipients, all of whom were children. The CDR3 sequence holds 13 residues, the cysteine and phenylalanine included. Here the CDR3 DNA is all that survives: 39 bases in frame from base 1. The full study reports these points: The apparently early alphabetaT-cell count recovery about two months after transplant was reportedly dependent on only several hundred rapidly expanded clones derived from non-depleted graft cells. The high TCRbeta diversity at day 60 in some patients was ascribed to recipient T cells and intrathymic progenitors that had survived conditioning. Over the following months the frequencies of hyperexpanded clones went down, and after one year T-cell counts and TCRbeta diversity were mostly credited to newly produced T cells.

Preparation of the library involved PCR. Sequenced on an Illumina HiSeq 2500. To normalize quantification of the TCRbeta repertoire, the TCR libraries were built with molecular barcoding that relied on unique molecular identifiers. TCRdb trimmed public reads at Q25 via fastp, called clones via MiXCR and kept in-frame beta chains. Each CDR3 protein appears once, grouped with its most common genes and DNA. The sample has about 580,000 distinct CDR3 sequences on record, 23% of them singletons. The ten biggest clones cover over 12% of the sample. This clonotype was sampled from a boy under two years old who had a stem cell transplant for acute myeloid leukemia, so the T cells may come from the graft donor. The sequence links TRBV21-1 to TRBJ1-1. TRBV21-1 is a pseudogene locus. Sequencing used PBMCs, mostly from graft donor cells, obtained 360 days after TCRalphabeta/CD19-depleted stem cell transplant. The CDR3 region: CASSKEGWTEAFF. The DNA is TGTGCCAGCAGCAAGGAGGGGTGGACTGAAGCTTTCTTT.